A single count supports the clone carrying this T cell receptor (beta chain). What it binds is not known. Primed by a sample-barcoded 5' primer and a J-beta primer mix, a second PCR proceeded for 7 to 11 cycles. TCRdb processed the 5' RACE reads anew with MiXCR; each CDR3 protein has one entry. The sample gives just under 750,000 distinct CDR3 sequences, roughly 20% of which show up once; about 20% is in the top ten. The data were obtained in a study of blood T cells in healthy people across ages. Findings and limits, study-wide: Possibly, changes in expanded clonotypes were confounded because donor CMV status was unknown. PBMCs that were unsorted prevented a conclusive naive versus antigen-experienced comparison.

CDR1 and CDR2 from the germline V gene are SGDLS and YYNGEE. This CDR3 contains 14 residues. V lost 0 bases and J 2 bases, leaving 8 bases between the germline ends. Input material: blood. V and J are TRBV9 and TRBJ1-2; D gene unclear. This TCR derives from a man aged 70 or older in good health. The CDR3, as DNA: TGTGCCAGCAGCGTAGCCGTACAAAACTATGGCTACACCTTC. Protein product: CASSVAVQNYGYTF.